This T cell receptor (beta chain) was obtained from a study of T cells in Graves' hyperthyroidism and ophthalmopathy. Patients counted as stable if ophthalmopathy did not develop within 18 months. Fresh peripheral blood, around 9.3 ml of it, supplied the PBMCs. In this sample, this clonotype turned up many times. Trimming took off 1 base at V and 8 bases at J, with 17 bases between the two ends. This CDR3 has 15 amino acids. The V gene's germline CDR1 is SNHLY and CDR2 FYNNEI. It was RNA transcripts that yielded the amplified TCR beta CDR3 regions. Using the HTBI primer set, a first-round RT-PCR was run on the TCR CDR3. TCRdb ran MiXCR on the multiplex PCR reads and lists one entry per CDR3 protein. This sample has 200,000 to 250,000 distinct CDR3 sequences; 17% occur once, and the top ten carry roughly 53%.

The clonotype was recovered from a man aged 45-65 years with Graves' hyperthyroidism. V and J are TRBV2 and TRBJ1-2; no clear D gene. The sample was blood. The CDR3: CASSEGGVREYGYTF. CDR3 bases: TGTGCCAGCAGTGAAGGTGGTGTACGGGAATACGGCTACACCTTC.